By share, the clone carrying this TCR beta chain counts as medium-sized. Its antigen is currently unknown. The CDR3 is 16 residues long. In germline, CDR1 is SGHDN, CDR2 FVKESK. V was pared by 4 bases and J by 6 bases, with 19 bases between. The method was immunoSEQ multiplex PCR; TCRdb's version includes in-frame clones alone and lacks a portion of them. The table shows about 24,000 clones, with over 70% occurring only once. ViraFEST assay sequencing came after antigen-specific CD4+ T cells were expanded with viral peptide pools. Researchers isolated CD4+ T cells once less than 13 days of culture had elapsed. Vaccine recipients had no previous SARS-CoV-2 infection; their nucleocapsid antibodies were negative. A half-medium replacement with IL-2 medium was carried out on days 3 and 7. This specimen comes from a study of vaccination effects on CD4 cells after COVID-19. Overall study: Of the BNT162b2 and mRNA-1273 vaccines, participants received two doses of one or the other. Whole-study findings and limits: Small numbers of convalescent patients limited the study. It also lacked early post-infection timepoints. Nearly all vaccine-induced clones in healthy recipients recognized only SARS-CoV-2.

The genes are TRBV14 and TRBJ2-1, with D possibly TRBD2 on 7 matching bases. The origin of this receptor is a human donor who received a COVID-19 vaccine. The sequenced sample was CD4+ T cells from PBMCs cultured with HCoV-NL63 spike peptides, obtained before COVID-19 vaccination. The CDR3 bases are TGTGCCAGCAGCCCCCCTGGGGGGCGGGAGATCAATGAGCAGTTCTTC. This encodes CASSPPGGREINEQFF.